This TCR beta chain comes out of a study of cytomegalovirus exposure and HLA in healthy donors. Study in general: Later, an analysis reported that the 110 or so validation repertoires had used the same platform as the 550 to 750 first-cohort repertoires.

The repertoire was sequenced with immunoSEQ multiplex PCR; TCRdb's copy has only in-frame clones and lacks some. The table lists under 200,000 clones, about 96% of them singletons. General study findings and limits: The classifier was said to identify cytomegalovirus status with high specificity and sensitivity.

Worth noting for this clone: Its antigen is not known.

Germline V gene lookup returns CDR1 MNHNS and CDR2 SASEGT. This CDR3 is 16 amino acids long. The V gene lost 3 bases and the J gene lost 0 bases, with 14 bases spanning the gap. This sequence was found in a woman aged 18-30 years in good health and CMV-seronegative. What was sequenced was PBMCs. The chain links TRBV6-1 to TRBJ2-5, with D hard to call. The CDR3 sequence: CASSDRGGSYQETQYF. The DNA of the CDR3 is TGTGCCAGCAGTGACCGAGGCGGATCTTACCAAGAGACCCAGTACTTC.